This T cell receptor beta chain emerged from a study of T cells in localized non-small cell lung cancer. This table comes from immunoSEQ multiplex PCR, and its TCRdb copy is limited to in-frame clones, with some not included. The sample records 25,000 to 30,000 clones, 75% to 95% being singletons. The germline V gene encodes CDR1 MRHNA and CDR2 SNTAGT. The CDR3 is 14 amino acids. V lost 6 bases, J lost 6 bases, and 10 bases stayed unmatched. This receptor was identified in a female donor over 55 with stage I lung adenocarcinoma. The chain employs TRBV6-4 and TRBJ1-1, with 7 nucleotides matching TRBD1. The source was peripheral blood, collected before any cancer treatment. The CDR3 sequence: CASRVNRGDAEAFF. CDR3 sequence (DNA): TGTGCCAGCAGAGTTAACAGGGGAGACGCTGAAGCTTTCTTT.